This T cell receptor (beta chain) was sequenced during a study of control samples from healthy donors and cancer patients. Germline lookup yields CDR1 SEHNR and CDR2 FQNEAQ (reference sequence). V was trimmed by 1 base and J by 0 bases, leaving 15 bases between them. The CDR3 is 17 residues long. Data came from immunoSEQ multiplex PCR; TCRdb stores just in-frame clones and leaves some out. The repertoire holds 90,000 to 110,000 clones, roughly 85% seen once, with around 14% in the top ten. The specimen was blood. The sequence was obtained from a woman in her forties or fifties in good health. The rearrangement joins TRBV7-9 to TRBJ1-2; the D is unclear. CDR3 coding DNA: TGTGCCAGCAGCTTAGGGTTTCGGATTTCACCTAACTATGGCTACACCTTC. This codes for CASSLGFRISPNYGYTF.